This T cell receptor (beta chain) was sequenced for a study of cytomegalovirus exposure and HLA in healthy donors. PCR involved 60 Vbeta and 13 Jbeta primers. TCRdb's table, derived via immunoSEQ multiplex PCR, lists solely in-frame clones and lacks some. The table includes 230,000 or so clones, around 90% detected once. CDR1 SGHDT and CDR2 YYEEEE come from the germline V gene. The CDR3 covers 15 residues. V trimming: 7 bases; J trimming: 5 bases; junction bases outside the gene matches: 12. Source material: PBMCs. This clonotype was obtained from a girl under 10 years old in good health and CMV-seronegative. The chain employs TRBV5-6 and TRBJ1-1, with TRBD1 matching over 9 bases. The CDR3 sequence is CASVAPGQGLTEAFF. CDR3 DNA sequence: TGTGCCAGCGTGGCCCCGGGACAGGGTTTGACTGAAGCTTTCTTT.